Presented here are 30 T cell receptor beta chains from one specimen sequenced in a study of metastatic and nonmetastatic thyroid tumors (TCRdb year 2020). No treatment had been received by any patient before thyroid surgery. Libraries were built with PCR. Reads for this sample came from an Illumina HiSeq 4000. TCRdb reworked the public reads: Q25 trimming with fastp, MiXCR clone assembly, productive beta chains retained. The sample profile shows some 6,900 clones; 25% to 35% of them were found once. The top ten clones comprise roughly a sixth of the sample. Source material: adjacent normal tissue. These receptors were obtained from a female donor with papillary thyroid cancer or a benign thyroid nodule (not recorded which). Some clones in this sample may be carry-over from other donors' samples.

In its sample, this clone is medium-sized. One junction end does not reproduce the germline sequence, and a read error may be involved. The chain is built from TRBV7-7 and TRBJ2-1; D possibly matches TRBD1 or TRBD2 (6 bases each). Looked up from germline, CDR1 is SSHAT and CDR2 is FNYEAQ (reference sequence). The CDR3 runs to 14 residues. The CDR3 region is CASSLGGLRDEQFF. The CDR3, as DNA: TGTGCTAGCAGCTTAGGGGGACTCCGCGATGAGCAGTTCTTC.

V gene TRBV19 combines with J gene TRBJ1-5; D possibly corresponds to TRBD1 (6 bases). The V end lost 10 bases, the J end lost 3 bases, and 13 bases lay between the germline ends. The CDR3 loop spans 13 amino acids. Germline V gene lookup returns CDR1 LNHDA and CDR2 SQIVND (reference sequence). CDR3 amino acids: CATSDRPNQPQHF. CDR3 DNA sequence: TGTGCCACCTCGGACAGACCCAATCAGCCCCAGCATTTT.

V usage is TRBV5-1 and J usage is TRBJ2-5, with a tentative D call TRBD2 (6 bases). This CDR3 spans 14 amino acids. Germline assignment: CDR1 SGHRS and CDR2 YFSETQ. V was cut by 3 bases and J by 9 bases, with 18 bases left in between. CDR3 DNA sequence: TGCGCCAGCAGCTCGCGGGACGGTAGTGTGGCCCAGTACTTC. Its translation is CASSSRDGSVAQYF.

The chain carries TRBV27 and TRBJ2-5; D is unresolved. The germline gives CDR1 MNHEY, CDR2 SMNVEV (reference sequence). Trimming took off 2 bases at V and 5 bases at J, with 15 bases between the two ends. The length of the CDR3 is 15 residues. CDR3 residues: CASSLRPSRGETQYF. Written as DNA, the CDR3 is TGTGCCAGCAGTTTAAGGCCGTCTCGCGGCGAGACCCAGTACTTC.

This clone was detected only a few times. The J gene is TRBJ2-5, the V gene TRBV11-2, with D hard to call. V lost 0 bases and J lost 4, with 3 bases in between. This CDR3 is 12 amino acids long. The germline V gene has CDR1 SGHAT and CDR2 FQNNGV. In nucleotides, the CDR3 is TGTGCCAGCAGCTTAGAGACAGAGACCCAGTACTTC. Translated, it gives CASSLETETQYF.

The V and J genes are TRBV2 and TRBJ1-2, with D possibly matching TRBD1 (6 bases). The CDR3 loop spans 15 amino acids. With 3 bases removed from V and 4 bases from J, the gap between germline ends came to 15 bases. Germline V gives CDR1 SNHLY, CDR2 FYNNEI. The CDR3 is CASSDYRGLTYGYTF. The CDR3 bases are TGTGCCAGCAGTGATTATCGGGGGCTTACCTATGGCTACACCTTC. The complete variable domain, with remaining parts taken from reference TRBV2 and TRBJ1-2, reads EPEVTQTPSHQVTQMGQEVILRCVPISNHLYFYWYRQILGQKVEFLVSFYNNEISEKSEIFDDQFSVERPDGSNFTLKIRSTKLEDSAMYFCASSDYRGLTYGYTFGSGTRLTVV.

Ten or more counts support this clone. A much larger clone sits a single nucleotide away, making a read error possible. V and J are TRBV24-1 and TRBJ2-5; D ambiguous. The CDR3 totals 13 residues. CDR1 and CDR2 from the germline V gene are KGHDR and SFDVKD. V lost 8 bases and J 2 bases, leaving 11 bases between the germline ends. CDR3 bases: TGTGCCACCAATGACCGCTATCAAGAGACCCAGTACTTC. Protein product: CATNDRYQETQYF.

The chain links TRBV28 to TRBJ1-5; D is undetermined. CDR1 and CDR2 from the germline V gene are MDHEN and SYDVKM. This CDR3 comprises 13 residues. V lost 2 bases and J lost 10, with 12 bases in between. Here the CDR3 DNA reads TGTGCCAGCAGTTTAGGGCAGTTAAGTCCCCAGCATTTT. Its translation is CASSLGQLSPQHF.

At least ten counts were recorded for this clone. This chain joins TRBV4-1 and TRBJ1-1; D is possibly TRBD1 (5 bases). Germline CDR1 is MGHRA and CDR2 is YSYEKL. The V gene lost 2 bases and the J gene lost 1 base, with 11 bases spanning the gap. This CDR3 is 15 amino acids long. For the CDR3, the DNA is TGCGCCAGCAGCCAAAGGGGACTCCCGAACACTGAAGCTTTCTTT. This translates into CASSQRGLPNTEAFF.

Judged by abundance, this clone is medium-sized. This chain links TRBV2 with TRBJ2-3; the D gene is possibly TRBD2 (7 bases). The CDR3 loop spans 14 amino acids. In germline, CDR1 is SNHLY, CDR2 FYNNEI. Trimming removed 10 bases at V and 1 base at J, with 15 bases between. The CDR3 DNA is TGTGCCACCTCAGGGGAGGGTCGCACAGATACGCAGTATTTT. Translating it yields CATSGEGRTDTQYF.

The chain combines TRBV2 with TRBJ2-7, with a weak D call TRBD2 (7 bases). Looked up from germline, CDR1 is SNHLY and CDR2 is FYNNEI. V was trimmed by 7 bases and J by 4 bases, leaving 17 bases between them. The CDR3 consists of 14 residues. This CDR3 is CASILRGGEYEQYF. CDR3 DNA: TGTGCCAGCATATTAAGGGGGGGGGAGTACGAGCAGTACTTC. The complete variable domain, with remaining parts taken from reference TRBV2 and TRBJ2-7, reads EPEVTQTPSHQVTQMGQEVILRCVPISNHLYFYWYRQILGQKVEFLVSFYNNEISEKSEIFDDQFSVERPDGSNFTLKIRSTKLEDSAMYFCASILRGGEYEQYFGPGTRLTVT.

By share of the sample, this clone is medium-sized. The gene calls are TRBV6-5 and TRBJ2-5; no definite D call. Per germline, CDR1 MNHEY and CDR2 SVGAGI. The CDR3 is 15 amino acids. Trimming shortened V by 0 bases and J by 2 bases, and 10 bases separated the two germline ends. CDR3 nucleotide sequence: TGTGCCAGCAGTTACTCGTCCGGGCCTCAAGAGACCCAGTACTTC. This codes for CASSYSSGPQETQYF.

The chain has TRBV20-1 and TRBJ2-6, with no clear D. CDR1 is DFQATT, CDR2 SNEGSKA, per germline (reference sequence). The V end lost 6 bases, the J end lost 0 bases, and 15 bases lay between the germline ends. The CDR3 totals 16 residues. The CDR3 DNA sequence: TGCAGTGCCTCGCGGCGCTACCTCTCTGGGGCCAACGTCCTGACTTTC. Amino acids: CSASRRYLSGANVLTF.

This clone was counted ten times or more. A much larger clonotype is one base distant, so this may be a read error. The chain couples TRBV20-1 to TRBJ1-5; 9 bases agree with TRBD1. After removal of 7 bases from V and 4 bases from J, the junction contained 8 bases not matched to a gene. The CDR3 covers 14 residues. Germline-derived CDR1 and CDR2 are DFQATT and SNEGSKA (reference sequence). The CDR3 sequence: CSVSTGTGNQPQHF. The CDR3 coding sequence is TGCAGTGTAAGTACCGGGACAGGGAATCAGCCCCAGCATTTT.

In this sample, this clone turned up many times. The chain uses TRBV2 and TRBJ2-1, with a tentative D call TRBD2 (6 bases). The CDR3 spans 14 residues. Germline V gene data show CDR1 as SNHLY and CDR2 as FYNNEI. The V end lost 7 bases, the J end lost 0 bases, and 10 bases lay between the germline ends. In DNA form, the CDR3 reads TGTGCCAGCAAACGGGGGAGCTCCTACAATGAGCAGTTCTTC. Residues: CASKRGSSYNEQFF.

Only a few counts were recorded for this clone. In DNA, the CDR3 is TGTGCCAGCAGCCGCGGACGGATCCTTTACAATGAGCAGTTCTTC. Amino acid sequence: CASSRGRILYNEQFF. V usage is TRBV6-1 and J usage is TRBJ2-1; D call uncertain. Germline-derived CDR1 and CDR2 are MNHNS and SASEGT. Trimming removed 6 bases at V and 4 bases at J, with 16 bases between. The CDR3 length is 15 residues.

V gene TRBV9 combines with J gene TRBJ1-3, with D possibly matching TRBD1 (5 bases). This CDR3 contains 16 residues. Trimming took 0 bases from V and 0 from J, leaving 10 bases between them. CDR1 SGDLS and CDR2 YYNGEE come from the germline V gene. The DNA for the CDR3 is TGTGCCAGCAGCGTAGGAGGGGCGAACTCTGGAAACACCATATATTTT. This sequence encodes CASSVGGANSGNTIYF. The variable domain in full, completed from reference TRBV9 and TRBJ1-3, reads DSGVTQTPKHLITATGQRVTLRCSPRSGDLSVYWYQQSLDQGLQFLIQYYNGEERAKGNILERFSAQQFPDLHSELNLSSLELGDSALYFCASSVGGANSGNTIYFGEGSWLTVV.

Within the sample, this clone is medium-sized. The chain employs TRBV20-1 and TRBJ2-7; 8 bases fit TRBD1. The J segment lost 7 bases and the V segment lost 6 bases, leaving 11 bases of the junction unmatched. CDR3 length equals 13 residues. Germline V gene data show CDR1 as DFQATT and CDR2 as SNEGSKA (reference sequence). CDR3 nucleotides: TGCAGTGCCCGGACAGGGTTGTCAGGAGAGCAGTACTTC. Translated: CSARTGLSGEQYF.

This rearrangement joins TRBV12-3 or TRBV12-4 to TRBJ1-1; 9 bases map to TRBD1. The CDR3 totals 15 residues. The ends lost 4 bases at V and 4 bases at J; junction bases unmatched: 7. This CDR3 is CASSSTGTGCTEAFF. For the CDR3, the DNA is TGTGCCAGCAGTTCCACCGGGACAGGGTGCACTGAAGCTTTCTTT.

Details on this clone: A read error may produce the germline difference seen at one junction end. Other nucleotide sequences from this sample produce the same CDR3. The gene calls are TRBV18 and TRBJ2-3, with D perhaps being TRBD1 or TRBD2 (6 bases each). The CDR3 contains 14 residues. Germline V CDR1 and CDR2: KGHSH, LQKENI. In DNA form, the CDR3 reads TGTGCCAGCCCCCCTATGGGGAGGACAGATACGCAATATTTT. Translated: CASPPMGRTDTQYF.

By share of the sample, this clone is medium-sized. In DNA form, the CDR3 reads TGTGCCAGCAGCTTAGAGGCAGTGAACACTGAAGCTTTCTTT. It is translated as CASSLEAVNTEAFF. This chain connects TRBV7-6 to TRBJ1-1; no clear D. V lost 1 base to trimming and J lost 0 bases, with 6 bases between them. This CDR3 is built from 14 residues. Per the germline V gene, CDR1 is SGHVS and CDR2 is FNYEAQ.

The rearrangement joins TRBV6-5 to TRBJ2-1, with 8 bases identical to TRBD2. The CDR3 loop spans 17 amino acids. Trimming removed 2 bases from V and 0 bases from J; junction bases left unmatched: 6. CDR1 is MNHEY, CDR2 SVGAGI, per germline. CDR3 nucleotide sequence: TGTGCCAGCAGTTACATGGCGGGGGGCGCCTCCTACAATGAGCAGTTCTTC. Encoded protein: CASSYMAGGASYNEQFF.

As concerns this clone: The junction differs from germline at one of its ends, possibly a read error. The V call is TRBV6-2 or TRBV6-3, the J call TRBJ2-1; either TRBD1 or TRBD2 may supply D (6 bases each). In germline, CDR1 is MNHEY, CDR2 SVGEGT. The CDR3 length is 17 residues. The CDR3 is CASSYLPGAASYNVQFF. CDR3 in DNA: TGTGCCAGCAGTTACCTACCGGGGGCCGCCTCCTATAATGTGCAGTTCTTC.

The V gene is TRBV19, the J gene TRBJ1-5, with D maybe TRBD1 (6 bases). The CDR3 has 13 amino acids. Trimming stripped 3 bases from V and 5 bases from J, with 8 bases between. Germline CDR1 LNHDA, CDR2 SQIVND (reference sequence). The CDR3 nucleotides are TGTGCCAGTAGTATGGGGGGCTATCAGCCCCAGCATTTT. Translating it yields CASSMGGYQPQHF. Looking up the rest from reference TRBV19 and TRBJ1-5 gives the full variable domain: DGGITQSPKYLFRKEGQNVTLSCEQNLNHDAMYWYRQDPGQGLRLIYYSQIVNDFQKGDIAEGYSVSREKKESFPLTVTSAQKNPTAFYLCASSMGGYQPQHFGDGTRLSIL.

This clone was observed a few times. The chain has TRBV6-1 and TRBJ1-2, with 8 nucleotides matching TRBD1. Germline V lookup: CDR1 MNHNS, CDR2 SASEGT. The CDR3 extends over 15 amino acids. After removal of 0 bases from V and 3 bases from J, the junction contained 3 bases not matched to a gene. The CDR3 bases are TGTGCCAGCAGTGAAGCCAGGGGGCGGCACTATGGCTACACCTTC. It codes for CASSEARGRHYGYTF.

With respect to this clone: One junction end disagrees with the germline gene, perhaps due to a read error. CDR3 residues: CASSPLVAGGLSYVQYF. CDR3 DNA: TGTGCCAGCAGCCCCCTTGTGGCTGGAGGCCTCTCCTACGTGCAGTACTTC. The chain couples TRBV11-1 to TRBJ2-7; D might be TRBD2 (5 bases). This CDR3 region has 17 residues. The germline CDR1 and CDR2 sequences are SGHAT and FQDESV (reference sequence).

This clone was counted ten times or more. A read error may be the cause here, since a much bigger clone is one base away. The CDR3 loop is CATSRDGIAGVKTQHF. The CDR3 DNA is TGTGCCACCAGCAGAGATGGGATAGCGGGAGTGAAGACCCAGCACTTC. The J gene is TRBJ2-5, the V gene TRBV15; 9 bases agree with TRBD2. Per the germline V gene, CDR1 is LNHNV and CDR2 is YYDKDF (reference sequence). This CDR3 is built from 16 residues.

The V gene is TRBV7-3, the J gene TRBJ1-3; maybe TRBD1 (6 bases). Germline V CDR1 and CDR2: SGHTA, FQGTGA. The CDR3 is 15 residues long. Trimming removed 1 base from V and 3 bases from J, with 10 bases in between. CDR3: CASSLNGGFGNTIYF. The CDR3 DNA reads as TGTGCCAGCAGCTTAAACGGGGGCTTTGGAAACACCATATATTTT.

In this sample, this clone is large. The chain couples TRBV6-2 or TRBV6-3 to TRBJ2-1; tentative D call: TRBD2 (6 bases). This CDR3 has 13 residues. Trimming pared 3 bases from V and 5 bases from J, leaving 8 bases between. The germline gives CDR1 MNHEY, CDR2 SVGEGT. The CDR3 loop reads CASSYWTNNEQFF. The CDR3 DNA reads TGTGCCAGCAGTTATTGGACTAACAATGAGCAGTTCTTC.

The genes are TRBV9 and TRBJ2-1; D perhaps matches TRBD2 (6 bases). Germline loops: CDR1 SGDLS, CDR2 YYNGEE. CDR3 length: 14 residues. The V end was cut by 0 bases, the J end by 7 bases, with 11 bases between. Written as DNA, the CDR3 is TGTGCCAGCAGCGTAGTAGCGGCAGGGAATGAGCAGTTCTTC. As protein: CASSVVAAGNEQFF. The full variable domain, with the rest looked up from reference TRBV9 and TRBJ2-1, is DSGVTQTPKHLITATGQRVTLRCSPRSGDLSVYWYQQSLDQGLQFLIQYYNGEERAKGNILERFSAQQFPDLHSELNLSSLELGDSALYFCASSVVAAGNEQFFGPGTRLTVL.